This entry lists 18 T cell receptor beta chains sequenced from one sample in a study of cytomegalovirus exposure and HLA in healthy donors. The table came from immunoSEQ multiplex PCR; TCRdb's copy has only in-frame clones and leaves some out. Found here are a few hundred thousand clones, nearly 90% of them singletons; the top ten hold more than 0.35%. Sequenced sample: PBMCs. The receptors shown here come from a young woman in good health and CMV-seronegative.

With respect to this clone: This specimen includes other DNA sequences encoding the same CDR3. The chain links TRBV5-1 to TRBJ2-5; weak D call: TRBD2 (6 bases). The CDR3 totals 14 residues. Germline lookup yields CDR1 SGHRS and CDR2 YFSETQ. V lost 0 bases, J lost 2 bases, and 8 bases lay in between. CDR3: CASSLAGGQETQYF. CDR3 bases: TGCGCCAGCAGCTTGGCCGGAGGGCAAGAGACCCAGTACTTC.

The chain combines TRBV5-6 with TRBJ2-3; 10 bases agree with TRBD2. The V gene's germline CDR1 is SGHDT and CDR2 YYEEEE. The CDR3 length is 15 residues. With 2 bases clipped from V and 5 bases from J, the junction kept 5 bases outside the gene matches. CDR3 protein: CASSLAGGRGDTQYF. Written as DNA, the CDR3 is TGTGCCAGCAGCTTAGCGGGGGGGCGAGGAGATACGCAGTATTTT.

This chain's CDR3 is CASSAGLAGVYEQYF. CDR3 coding DNA: TGTGCCAGCAGCGCCGGACTAGCGGGGGTCTACGAGCAGTACTTC. V is TRBV9 and J is TRBJ2-7; 13 nucleotides align to TRBD2. The germline CDR1 and CDR2 sequences are SGDLS and YYNGEE. J was trimmed by 3 bases and V by 3 bases; bases with no gene match: 3. The CDR3 is made up of 15 amino acids. The entire variable domain, with the rest obtained from reference TRBV9 and TRBJ2-7, is as follows: DSGVTQTPKHLITATGQRVTLRCSPRSGDLSVYWYQQSLDQGLQFLIQYYNGEERAKGNILERFSAQQFPDLHSELNLSSLELGDSALYFCASSAGLAGVYEQYFGPGTRLTVT.

This chain joins TRBV4-1 and TRBJ1-2; maybe TRBD1 (5 bases). From germline, CDR1 is MGHRA and CDR2 YSYEKL. This CDR3 has 15 residues. The V gene lost 4 bases and the J gene lost 4 bases, with 16 bases spanning the gap. The DNA for the CDR3 is TGCGCCAGCAGCCCTAGCCCCGGGACTGGCTATGGCTACACCTTC. It codes for CASSPSPGTGYGYTF.

This chain connects TRBV11-2 to TRBJ2-2, with TRBD2 matching over 8 bases. Germline CDR1 SGHAT, CDR2 FQNNGV. This CDR3 is built from 17 residues. V lost 3 bases, J lost 1 base, and 7 bases stayed unmatched. CDR3 sequence: CASSFSTGGENTGELFF. The CDR3 DNA is TGTGCCAGCAGCTTCTCTACCGGGGGGGAGAACACCGGGGAGCTGTTTTTT. The full variable domain, its missing parts supplied by reference TRBV11-2 and TRBJ2-2, is EAGVAQSPRYKIIEKRQSVAFWCNPISGHATLYWYQQILGQGPKLLIQFQNNGVVDDSQLPKDRFSAERLKGVDSTLKIQPAKLEDSAVYLCASSFSTGGENTGELFFGEGSRLTVL.

The V and J genes are TRBV6-5 and TRBJ1-2; D is possibly TRBD1 (6 bases). Looked up from germline, CDR1 is MNHEY and CDR2 is SVGAGI. The CDR3 loop spans 12 amino acids. V shed 8 bases and J shed 1 base, with 8 bases lying between them. The chain's CDR3 is CASSDSNYGYTF. The CDR3, as DNA: TGTGCCAGCTCGGACAGTAACTATGGCTACACCTTC.

This clone appeared a single time. The chain joins TRBV18 to TRBJ1-1; D possibly corresponds to TRBD1 (5 bases). This CDR3 has 17 amino acids. V dropped 3 bases and J dropped 4 bases, with 21 bases sitting between them. CDR1 is KGHSH, CDR2 LQKENI, per germline. The CDR3 DNA reads as TGTGCCAGCTCACCGGGGACTGTGGGATTTGCGAGCACTGAAGCTTTCTTT. Its translation is CASSPGTVGFASTEAFF.

The V gene is TRBV5-1, the J gene TRBJ1-1; D is perhaps TRBD1 (6 bases). This CDR3 is 14 amino acids long. Between the trimmed V and J ends, which lost 4 bases and 4 bases, there was a span of 14 bases. Germline V CDR1 and CDR2: SGHRS, YFSETQ. In DNA form, the CDR3 reads TGCGCCAGCAGCCAGGGGCGCGCGGGCACTGAAGCTTTCTTT. This translates into CASSQGRAGTEAFF.

In this sample, this clone turned up once. CDR3 DNA sequence: TGTGCCAGCAGCCTACCTCCCGGACTAAGAGGGGTCACAGATACGCAGTATTTT. Translated: CASSLPPGLRGVTDTQYF. This sequence joins TRBV14 and TRBJ2-3; D is possibly TRBD2 (6 bases). The CDR3 has 18 residues. From germline, CDR1 is SGHDN and CDR2 FVKESK. V gave up 4 bases and J gave up 2 bases, with 22 bases separating them.

CDR3 DNA: TGTGCCAGCAGCTTCTGGTTCAGGGGTGGCTGGTCACCCCTCCACTTT. This translates into CASSFWFRGGWSPLHF. The J gene is TRBJ1-6, the V gene TRBV5-6; tentatively, D is TRBD1 (6 bases). Trimming removed 2 bases at V and 10 bases at J, with 19 bases between. The CDR3 length is 16 residues. The germline V gene has CDR1 SGHDT and CDR2 YYEEEE.

This chain connects TRBV5-1 to TRBJ1-6; 9 bases are a match to TRBD1. CDR1 is SGHRS, CDR2 YFSETQ, per germline. V trimming: 0 bases; J trimming: 6 bases; junction bases outside the gene matches: 4. This CDR3 comprises 16 residues. CDR3 nucleotide sequence: TGCGCCAGCAGCTTGGGGGGACAGGGAGCTAATTCACCCCTCCACTTT. It specifies CASSLGGQGANSPLHF.

The chain is built from TRBV19 and TRBJ1-2, with TRBD1 matching over 8 bases. The CDR3 contains 14 residues. The trim removed 5 bases at V and 7 bases at J, leaving 9 bases unmatched. Germline lookup yields CDR1 LNHDA and CDR2 SQIVND (reference sequence). The CDR3, as DNA: TGTGCCAGTAGTCTCTTGGACAGGGTCGGTGGCTACACCTTC. As protein: CASSLLDRVGGYTF.

This chain joins TRBV6-4 and TRBJ2-3; 8 nucleotides match TRBD1. This CDR3 has 15 amino acids. The junction had 6 bases not matched to a gene; V was cut back by 7 bases and J by 0 bases. The germline gives CDR1 MRHNA, CDR2 SNTAGT. CDR3 amino acids: CASKTRTGSTDTQYF. In DNA form, the CDR3 reads TGTGCCAGCAAGACCAGGACAGGGAGCACAGATACGCAGTATTTT.

The rearrangement uses TRBV7-9 and TRBJ1-2, with 8 positions matching TRBD1. This CDR3 has 16 residues. V shed 5 bases and J 1 base; nucleotides not matched to a gene: 9. Germline CDR1 SEHNR, CDR2 FQNEAQ (reference sequence). The CDR3, as DNA: TGTGCCAGCAGCCAAACAACAGGGGGGGATAACTATGGCTACACCTTC. Its protein is CASSQTTGGDNYGYTF.

V gene TRBV30 combines with J gene TRBJ2-5; TRBD1 matches 9 bases. Germline CDR1 GTSNPN, CDR2 SVGIG (reference sequence). There are 15 residues in the CDR3. V lost 0 bases and J lost 4; bases outside the gene matches: 6. The CDR3 is CAWSVGQGERETQYF. The CDR3 bases are TGTGCCTGGAGTGTGGGACAGGGAGAGCGAGAGACCCAGTACTTC.

This clone was observed once. This chain links TRBV27 with TRBJ2-7, with D maybe TRBD1 (7 bases). From germline, CDR1 is MNHEY and CDR2 SMNVEV (reference sequence). Trimming shortened V by 1 base and J by 3 bases, and 19 bases separated the two germline ends. The CDR3 loop spans 17 amino acids. The CDR3 sequence is CASSLLSPAGGYYEQYV. CDR3 sequence (DNA): TGTGCCAGCAGTTTATTGTCCCCGGCAGGGGGGTACTACGAGCAGTACGTC.

The CDR3 sequence is CASSLAGGKTYEQYF. The CDR3 DNA reads as TGTGCCAGCTCACTAGCGGGGGGAAAAACCTACGAGCAGTACTTC. The rearrangement links TRBV18 to TRBJ2-7, with 10 bases that match TRBD2. Losses at the gene ends were 4 bases for V and 2 bases for J; bases not matched to a gene: 5. CDR1 and CDR2 from the germline V gene are KGHSH and LQKENI. CDR3 length: 15 amino acids.

There are a few counts of this clone. The chain is built from TRBV6-5 and TRBJ1-6; 12 positions match TRBD1. The V gene's germline CDR1 is MNHEY and CDR2 SVGAGI. The ends lost 4 bases at V and 7 bases at J; junction bases unmatched: 5. This CDR3 is built from 16 residues. The chain's CDR3 is CASSWGDRGPNSPLHF. CDR3 coding DNA: TGTGCCAGCAGTTGGGGGGACAGGGGGCCCAATTCACCCCTCCACTTT.